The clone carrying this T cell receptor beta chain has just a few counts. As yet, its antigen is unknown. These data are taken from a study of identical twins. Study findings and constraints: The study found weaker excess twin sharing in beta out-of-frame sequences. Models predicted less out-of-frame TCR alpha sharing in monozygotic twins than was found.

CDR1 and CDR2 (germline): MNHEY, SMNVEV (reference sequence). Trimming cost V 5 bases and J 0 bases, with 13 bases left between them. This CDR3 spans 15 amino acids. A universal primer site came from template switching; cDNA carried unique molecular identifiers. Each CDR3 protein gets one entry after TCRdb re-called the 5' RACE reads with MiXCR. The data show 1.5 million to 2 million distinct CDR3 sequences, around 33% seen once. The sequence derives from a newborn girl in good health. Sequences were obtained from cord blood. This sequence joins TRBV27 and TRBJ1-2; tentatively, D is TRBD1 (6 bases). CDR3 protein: CASSPQGLTNYGYTF. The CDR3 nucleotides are TGTGCCAGCAGTCCTCAGGGGCTCACTAACTATGGCTACACCTTC.